The source of this T cell receptor (beta chain) is a study of shared clonotypes between healthy human individuals (dated by TCRdb to about 2020). Study-wide context: A couple of women and a few men aged 18 to 49 years were included in the cohort. To increase sequencing depth and limit assay-specific biases, different laboratories used diverse techniques to prepare libraries and sequence TCR repertoires. The study deeply sequenced blood TCR repertoires of five healthy adults to estimate repertoire size and the extent of clonotype sharing between individuals. Leukapheresis yielded between about 0.8 and 8.9 billion PBMCs per donor. For each donor, CD4 naive and CD4 memory were each run on three plates, CD8 naive on two plates, and CD8 memory on one plate. Study-wide findings and limitations: About 5% of naive CD4, roughly 3.5% of naive CD8, approximately 2.2% of memory CD4, and approximately 0.39% of memory CD8 clonotypes were shared across a few donors. Pairwise subsampling indicated that sequencing depth was expected to affect the degree of clonotype sharing among donors. The small number of donors limited the genetic and exposure-history diversity represented. Compared with non-shared clonotypes, clonotypes shared by all four sorted-subset donors had higher generation probabilities. Incomplete sequencing was indicated by rarefaction of sorted-subset datasets, despite the large sequencing depth. Sampling was limited to blood, and TCR repertoires in tissue likely differ from TCR repertoires in blood. Naive subsets generally had larger estimated clonotype richness than memory subsets.

This clone came up a few times. Its antigen specificity is not known. Base qualities are missing; no much larger clone stands one base away. The same CDR3 also results from other DNA sequences found in this sample. CD8 naive samples consisted of CD45RO-negative cells that were positively selected for CCR7, yielding a CD45RA+CCR7+ population without TemRA cells. The donors were healthy, HIV-negative adults with no recently reported acute infections or vaccinations. All donors were Caucasian adults living in Nashville, Tennessee, USA. After blood collection by leukapheresis, PBMCs were isolated using Ficoll-Histopaque density gradient centrifugation and then cryopreserved in the vapor phase of liquid nitrogen. Analytical flow cytometry was used to check the purity and quantity of every magnetically sorted T cell population. Each sorted fraction had its genomic DNA isolated and then quantified by UV absorbance on a Nanodrop 2000c.

Using the deep immunoSEQ assay, multiplex PCR amplified TCR CDR3 regions from genomic DNA. For each cell subset, the extracted genomic DNA was distributed evenly across all wells of several immunoSEQ 96-well plates, and each plate served as one replicate. For sorted subsets, each replicate PCR was loaded with about 0.2 ug genomic DNA, equivalent to some 27,000 T cell genomes. Purified libraries were quantified with a Qubit 3.0 fluorometer, sized on a Bioanalyzer 2100, and re-quantified with the KAPA Library Quantification kit. Every immunoSEQ 96-well plate was sequenced on a separate single-read 150-cycle Illumina NextSeq 550 flow cell. The study's processing was this. Because only junctional sequences without quality scores were contained in the immunoSEQ output, filtering matching that applied to full-length reads could not be performed. Sequences were annotated with PyIR, a Python wrapper for IgBLAST v1.9, using IMGT germline references to assign V/J genes and CDR3. Reads were removed for weak V/J assignments (E-value above 1e-6), missing CDR3, stop codons, out-of-frame junctions, or ambiguous translated residues. V3J clonotypes were defined as sequences sharing an identical inferred V gene, J gene, and CDR3 amino acid sequence. To compute the percentage overlap between repertoires, the number of shared unique clonotypes was divided by the size of the smaller repertoire. Three approaches were used to assess repertoire richness: RTK rarefaction, the Chao1 estimator, and Recon v2.1 estimates of unobserved clonotypes. Generation probabilities were computed with OLGA for all TCRbeta clonotypes obtained by the gDNA method from several donors. What TCRdb holds here is the immuneACCESS table cut down to in-frame rearrangements. Part of the clones is not present; checked against another copy, under half of the missing clones reflect an unresolved V gene, and the others are unexplained. The V and J calls and the clone size are those of that table, but D and trimming were determined from the DNA. The sample yields almost 700,000 clones; under 95% were counted once. The ten largest clones add up to 20% to 25% of the sample.

The CDR3 numbers 11 residues from cysteine through phenylalanine. Only CDR3 DNA is held: 33 bases, read in frame from base 1. V is pared back by 0 bases and J by 7 bases, with 4 bases lying between the germline termini. The germline V gene yields SGHRS for CDR1 and YFSETQ for CDR2. The source material was naive CD8+ T cells sorted from blood. This sample's cell subset or site label indicates: CD45RA+CCR7+. This TCR derives from a man aged 25 to 45 in good health. The V gene is TRBV5-1 and the J gene is TRBJ1-1; the D gene remains uncertain. The DNA reads as follows: TGCGCCAGCAGCTTGGGAGGTGAAGCTTTCTTT. Its product reads: CASSLGGEAFF.